A selection of T cell receptor beta chains follows, all from one sample in a study of identical twins. TCRdb itself ran the 5' RACE reads through MiXCR, one entry per CDR3 protein. The data hold around 1.7 million distinct CDR3 sequences, with 25% to 35% observed a single time. The sequencing input was cord blood. These receptors all come from a newborn girl in good health. Both conserved end residues are part of each CDR3. D genes are given only for firm matches. The size entry is marked missing in some rows and otherwise reads once, few, many or a size class.

abundance,v_gene,len,d_gene,j_gene,CDR3nt,CDR3aa
many,TRBV24-1,11,-,TRBJ2-1,TGTGCCACCAGTGATCTGGATGAGCAGTTCTTC,CATSDLDEQFF
-,TRBV20-1,14,-,TRBJ2-2,TGCAGTGCTAGAGATGCTAGCAGCTTCGGGGAGCTGTTTTTT,CSARDASSFGELFF
-,TRBV5-1,13,-,TRBJ2-1,TGCGCCAGCAGCCAGGTCAATTACAATGAGCAGTTCTTC,CASSQVNYNEQFF
-,TRBV20-1,12,-,TRBJ2-7,TGCAGTGCACAGGACACCTTCTACGAGCAGTACTTC,CSAQDTFYEQYF
-,TRBV6-6,16,-,TRBJ1-6,TGTGCCAGCAGTTACACCGTGGTCTCCTATAATTCACCCCTCCACTTT,CASSYTVVSYNSPLHF
-,TRBV4-1,16,-,TRBJ2-1,TGCGCCAGCAGCCAAGAGCCGAGCGTCTCCTACAATGAGCAGTTCTTC,CASSQEPSVSYNEQFF
few,TRBV12-3/TRBV12-4,14,-,TRBJ1-4,TGTGCCAGCAGACAGGGTCCGACTAATGAAAAACTGTTTTTT,CASRQGPTNEKLFF
-,TRBV20-1,13,-,TRBJ2-3,TGCAGTGCCTCCAGGCGGCGGGGAGATACGCAGTATTTT,CSASRRRGDTQYF
-,TRBV29-1,8,-,TRBJ1-2,TGCAGCACTTCCTCCTACACCTTC,CSTSSYTF
-,TRBV10-3,14,TRBD2,TRBJ2-7,TGTGCCACCCGCTCCGGGGGGACCTACAATGAGCAGTACTTC,CATRSGGTYNEQYF
many,TRBV7-6,14,TRBD2,TRBJ2-3,TGTGCCAGCAGCTTACGTAGCGGGGTAGATACGCAGTATTTT,CASSLRSGVDTQYF
few,TRBV5-1,16,-,TRBJ1-1,TGCGCCAGCAGCTTGGAAGCCGTTAGGCCGAACACTGAAGCTTTCTTT,CASSLEAVRPNTEAFF
-,TRBV27,14,TRBD2,TRBJ2-1,TGTGGCAGCAGTGGACTAGCGGGGGGGTTTGAGCAGTTCTTC,CGSSGLAGGFEQFF
few,TRBV3-1,14,-,TRBJ2-3,TGTGCCAGCAGCCAAGCCCCGCGCACAGATACGCAGTATTTT,CASSQAPRTDTQYF
-,TRBV5-6,8,-,TRBJ2-7,TGTGCCAGCAGCTTGCCGTACTTC,CASSLPYF
many,TRBV12-3/TRBV12-4,14,TRBD1,TRBJ1-2,TGTGCCAGCAGTCCCGGGACAGTCCTTTATGGCTACACCTTC,CASSPGTVLYGYTF
once,TRBV5-1,15,-,TRBJ2-5,TGCGCCAGTACAAAGAGGGTAGCCCAGTACAATGAGCAGTACTTC,CASTKRVAQYNEQYF
-,TRBV20-1,14,-,TRBJ2-3,TGCAGTGCCATAGGGGGGACTAGCACAGATACGCAGTATTTT,CSAIGGTSTDTQYF
few,TRBV4-1,13,-,TRBJ1-4,TGCGCCAGCAGCCAAGAGGGGTGGGGAAAACTGTTTTTT,CASSQEGWGKLFF
-,TRBV27,13,TRBD1,TRBJ1-1,TGTGCCGGGACCGGGACAGGGGGCACTGAAGCTTTCTTT,CAGTGTGGTEAFF
-,TRBV9,14,-,TRBJ2-7,TGTGCCAGCAGCGTAGCGACCACCGGGAATGAGCAGTACTTC,CASSVATTGNEQYF
few,TRBV7-2,13,-,TRBJ1-1,TGTGCCAGCAGGCAGGGACAAAACACTGAAGCTTTCTTT,CASRQGQNTEAFF
-,TRBV4-2,16,TRBD2,TRBJ2-3,TGTGCCAGCAGCCTCCTCCAGCGGGGGGGCACAGATACGCAGTATTTT,CASSLLQRGGTDTQYF
few,TRBV20-1,12,-,TRBJ2-1,TGCAGTGCTAGAGATCATTCCAATGAGCAGTTCTTC,CSARDHSNEQFF
-,TRBV27,15,TRBD1,TRBJ2-1,TGTGCCAGCAGTTTGCGGACAGGGGCGGACAATGAGCAGTTCTTC,CASSLRTGADNEQFF
-,TRBV6-4,14,TRBD2,TRBJ2-1,TGTGCCAGCAGTTCCAGCGGGGCTTGGAATGAGCAGTTCTTC,CASSSSGAWNEQFF
-,TRBV28,15,TRBD1,TRBJ1-1,TGTGCCAGCAGTCCGGGGGACAGCATGAACACTGAAGCTTTCTTT,CASSPGDSMNTEAFF
many,TRBV29-1,13,TRBD1,TRBJ1-2,TGCAGCGTTTATAACAGGGGTGGCTATGGCTACACCTTC,CSVYNRGGYGYTF
-,TRBV7-9,14,-,TRBJ2-2,TGCGCCAGCAGCTTGTTGGGCTCCACCGGGGAGCTGTTTTTT,CASSLLGSTGELFF
few,TRBV24-1,12,-,TRBJ2-1,TGTGCCACCAGTGGCACTAGGGCTGAGCAGTTCTTC,CATSGTRAEQFF
-,TRBV5-5,15,-,TRBJ2-3,TGTGCCAGCAGGATGGCCCCCTTTAGCCCAGATACGCAGTATTTT,CASRMAPFSPDTQYF
-,TRBV5-1,18,TRBD2,TRBJ2-7,TGCGCCAGCAGCTTTCGGGTCGGGACTAGCGGGACCTACAATGAGCAGTACTTC,CASSFRVGTSGTYNEQYF
-,TRBV2,13,TRBD2,TRBJ2-1,TGTGCCAGAGGACTAGCGGGGGCCGATGAGCAGTTCTTC,CARGLAGADEQFF
few,TRBV25-1,17,TRBD1,TRBJ2-1,TGTGCCAGCAGTGAGCCACGACAGGGACAGGGTTCGAATGAGCAGTTCTTC,CASSEPRQGQGSNEQFF
-,TRBV6-1,15,-,TRBJ1-2,TGTGCCAGCAGAGACGGCGAGGGAATATCGTGCGGCTACACCTTC,CASRDGEGISCGYTF
-,TRBV19,16,-,TRBJ2-6,TGTGCCAGTAGTATAGACAGAGACTCTGGGGCCAACGTCCTGACTTTC,CASSIDRDSGANVLTF
few,TRBV7-2,15,-,TRBJ1-2,TGTGCCAGCAGCTCAGTAGTACGCCTTAACTATGGCTACACCTTC,CASSSVVRLNYGYTF
once,TRBV2,13,-,TRBJ2-2,TGTGCCAGCAGTGATTCCAGGGACGGGGAGCTGTTTTTT,CASSDSRDGELFF
few,TRBV5-1,14,TRBD1,TRBJ2-2,TGTGCCAGCAGTTGGACAGGGGGCACCGGGGAGCTGTTTTTT,CASSWTGGTGELFF
-,TRBV7-9,15,TRBD1,TRBJ1-1,TGTGCCAGCAGCCTACGGACAGGGGAAGTATCTGAAGCTTTCTTT,CASSLRTGEVSEAFF
-,TRBV7-2,15,TRBD2,TRBJ2-5,TGTGCCAGCAGCATCGTAGCGGGGGGGCAAGAGACCCAGTACTTC,CASSIVAGGQETQYF
-,TRBV6-1,15,-,TRBJ2-7,TGTGCCAGCAGTGCACGGGACATTTCGACCTACGAGCAGTACTTC,CASSARDISTYEQYF
-,TRBV3-1,16,-,TRBJ2-4,TGTGTCAGCAGCCAAGTAGAGGGCCTGGCCAAAAACATTCAGTACTTC,CVSSQVEGLAKNIQYF
few,TRBV2,14,TRBD1,TRBJ2-3,TGTGCCAGGACAGGACAGGGCGGCACAGATACGCAGTATTTT,CARTGQGGTDTQYF
many,TRBV6-5,16,-,TRBJ2-4,TGTGCCAGCAGTTTCCACAGAGACCTAGCCAAAAACATTCAGTACTTC,CASSFHRDLAKNIQYF
few,TRBV7-9,15,-,TRBJ2-1,TGTGCCAGCAGCTTAGTGGGGGTAGGCCACAATGAGCAGTTCTTC,CASSLVGVGHNEQFF
-,TRBV6-1,16,-,TRBJ1-5,TGTGCCAGCACAAAAAGGACTCCTCTAAGCAATCAGCCCCAGCATTTT,CASTKRTPLSNQPQHF
few,TRBV6-5,16,TRBD1,TRBJ1-5,TGTGCCAGCAGTTACCTCGGGACAGGTAGCAATCAGCCCCAGCATTTT,CASSYLGTGSNQPQHF
few,TRBV10-3,14,-,TRBJ2-7,TGTGCCATCAGGGCAACTAGCTCCTCCTACGAGCAGTACTTC,CAIRATSSSYEQYF
-,TRBV30,13,-,TRBJ1-1,TGTGCCTGGAGGCCGGGCCTGAACACTGAAGCTTTCTTT,CAWRPGLNTEAFF
-,TRBV6-1,11,-,TRBJ2-7,TGTGCCTCTGGGATCCCTTACGAGCAGTACTTC,CASGIPYEQYF
few,TRBV20-1,15,TRBD2,TRBJ2-7,TGCAGTGCTATTCTAGCGGGGTTAAAGCCCTACGAGCAGTACTTC,CSAILAGLKPYEQYF
many,TRBV12-3/TRBV12-4,16,-,TRBJ2-7,TGTGCCAGCAGACGATCGACTGGGAGCGACATCTACGAGCAGTACTTC,CASRRSTGSDIYEQYF
-,TRBV20-1,16,TRBD1,TRBJ1-4,TGCAGTGCTAGAGATCATAAGTCGACAGGGGTTGAAAAACTGTTTTTT,CSARDHKSTGVEKLFF
once,TRBV6-2/TRBV6-3,13,-,TRBJ2-1,TGTACCAGCAGTTACTCAGGGTACAATGAGCAGTTCTTC,CTSSYSGYNEQFF
-,TRBV5-6,14,-,TRBJ2-5,TGTGCCAGCAGCTTGCCGAGCATACAAGAGACCCAGTACTTC,CASSLPSIQETQYF
few,TRBV5-1,14,-,TRBJ2-3,TGCGCCAGCAGCTTGGGGACGCCGCTTGATACGCAGTATTTT,CASSLGTPLDTQYF
-,TRBV4-1,14,-,TRBJ2-1,TGCGCCAGCAGCCAGCCCCTTCGTCCCCATGAGCAGTTCTTC,CASSQPLRPHEQFF
few,TRBV18,16,TRBD1,TRBJ2-1,TGTGCCAGCTCACCTCCCGGGACAGGGGTGGTCAATGAGCAGTTCTTC,CASSPPGTGVVNEQFF
-,TRBV30,19,TRBD1,TRBJ1-6,TGTGCCTGGAGCTTCTCCCCGGGACAGGATTTCTCCTATAATTCACCCCTCCACTTT,CAWSFSPGQDFSYNSPLHF